A single sample gave rise to the 16 T cell receptor beta chains below, sequenced in a study of blood T cell repertoires in COVID-19. Sequencing was performed with immunoSEQ multiplex PCR; in TCRdb, only in-frame clones are kept and a portion is missing. The repertoire includes roughly 150,000 clones, just over 90% of them detected once, and approximately 4.6% sits in the top ten. Sequences were obtained from peripheral blood. Receptors were obtained from a man aged 18-30 years with COVID-19, enrolled during active disease.

The J gene is TRBJ1-4, the V gene TRBV9; tentative D call: TRBD1 (6 bases). The germline V gene has CDR1 SGDLS and CDR2 YYNGEE. This CDR3 has 15 residues. Between the trimmed V and J ends, which lost 3 bases and 12 bases, there was a span of 21 bases. The CDR3, as DNA: TGTGCCAGCAGCGCCCCGGGACACCCGGGGGGAGAACTGTTTTTT. It specifies CASSAPGHPGGELFF.

The V gene is TRBV19, the J gene TRBJ2-2, with no clear D. This CDR3 comprises 11 residues. V was clipped by 6 bases and J by 7 bases, with 6 bases between them. In germline, CDR1 is LNHDA, CDR2 SQIVND (reference sequence). The CDR3 protein is CASSIGGELFF. The CDR3 bases are TGTGCCAGTAGCATCGGCGGGGAGCTGTTTTTT.

This chain links TRBV28 with TRBJ2-7; the D gene is possibly TRBD2 (6 bases). CDR1 and CDR2 (germline): MDHEN, SYDVKM. The V end lost 6 bases, the J end lost 3 bases, and 27 bases lay between the germline ends. The CDR3 is 18 residues long. The DNA for the CDR3 is TGTGCCAGCAGACCCTTTTTTACCCTTGACGGGGGTGGCTACGAGCAGTACTTC. Translating gives CASRPFFTLDGGGYEQYF. Full variable domain (outside the CDR3, taken from reference TRBV28 and TRBJ2-7): DVKVTQSSRYLVKRTGEKVFLECVQDMDHENMFWYRQDPGLGLRLIYFSYDVKMKEKGDIPEGYSVSREKKERFSLILESASTNQTSMYLCASRPFFTLDGGGYEQYFGPGTRLTVT.

The rearrangement joins TRBV27 to TRBJ1-5; TRBD1 aligns across 7 bases. Germline trimming cut 5 bases from V and 8 bases from J; bases unmatched to any gene: 12. CDR1 and CDR2 (germline): MNHEY, SMNVEV (reference sequence). This CDR3 comprises 15 residues. CDR3 coding DNA: TGTGCCAGCAGTCCGCTTACAGGGGCGGCGGAGCCCCAGCATTTT. Residues: CASSPLTGAAEPQHF.

This clone was recorded a few times. V and J are TRBV24-1 and TRBJ1-5; a weak D match, TRBD1 (5 bases). Looked up from germline, CDR1 is KGHDR and CDR2 is SFDVKD. The CDR3 is 13 residues long. V was shortened by 3 bases and J by 6 bases, with 8 bases between the two germline ends. CDR3 sequence (DNA): TGTGCCACCAGTGATCAAAGGGGTCAGCCCCAGCATTTT. Its translation is CATSDQRGQPQHF.

The chain joins TRBV6-6 to TRBJ2-7; TRBD1 is a possible D gene (7 bases). Germline V gives CDR1 MNHNY, CDR2 SVGAGI (reference sequence). V dropped 5 bases and J dropped 4 bases, with 12 bases sitting between them. The CDR3 contains 13 residues. CDR3 sequence reads: CASSRAGGYEQYF. DNA of the CDR3: TGTGCCAGCAGTCGGGCAGGGGGGTACGAGCAGTACTTC.

The chain combines TRBV29-1 with TRBJ1-2; TRBD1 agrees at 7 bases. Germline CDR1 SQVTM, CDR2 ANQGSEA. CDR3 length equals 12 residues. J lost 0 bases, V lost 7 bases, and 2 bases had no gene match. As DNA, the CDR3 is TGCAGCGCTGACAGGGCTAACTATGGCTACACCTTC. It encodes CSADRANYGYTF.

The chain employs TRBV4-1 and TRBJ2-3; D ambiguous. The CDR3 runs to 12 residues. The germline V and J ends were trimmed by 0 bases and 9 bases, with 7 bases remaining between them. Germline V gene lookup returns CDR1 MGHRA and CDR2 YSYEKL. CDR3: CASSQDSATQYF. The CDR3 DNA is TGCGCCAGCAGCCAAGACTCCGCGACGCAGTATTTT.

This clone was recorded only once. The rearrangement joins TRBV27 to TRBJ2-7; a weak D match, TRBD2 (6 bases). Per the germline V gene, CDR1 is MNHEY and CDR2 is SMNVEV (reference sequence). The CDR3 totals 15 residues. V was trimmed by 0 bases and J by 5 bases, leaving 14 bases between them. The CDR3: CASSLSLTSINEQYF. CDR3 DNA sequence: TGTGCCAGCAGTTTATCGCTTACTAGCATCAACGAGCAGTACTTC.

This clone was seen once. The chain combines TRBV18 with TRBJ1-2, with 8 bases that match TRBD1. CDR3 length: 17 amino acids. V was pared by 4 bases and J by 0 bases, with 10 bases of the junction left unmatched. CDR1 is KGHSH, CDR2 LQKENI, per germline. CDR3 protein: CASSQLPGQVTNYGYTF. CDR3 DNA sequence: TGTGCCAGCTCACAGTTACCGGGACAGGTAACTAACTATGGCTACACCTTC.

The chain has TRBV4-1 and TRBJ2-1; D not certain. The CDR3 length is 16 residues. V was shortened by 1 base and J by 1 base, with 11 bases between the two germline ends. Germline loops: CDR1 MGHRA, CDR2 YSYEKL. The CDR3: CASSQVWSESYNEQFF. The CDR3 DNA reads as TGCGCCAGCAGCCAAGTATGGTCAGAATCCTACAATGAGCAGTTCTTC.

This clone was picked up one time. The chain has TRBV27 and TRBJ1-1, with D tentatively TRBD1 (5 bases). V gave up 3 bases and J gave up 6 bases, with 11 bases separating them. Germline V gene sequence: CDR1 MNHEY, CDR2 SMNVEV (reference sequence). The length of the CDR3 is 13 residues. CDR3 amino acids: CASSFGGWAEAFF. CDR3 sequence (DNA): TGTGCCAGCAGTTTCGGGGGGTGGGCTGAAGCTTTCTTT.

Only one count was recorded for this clone. The chain combines TRBV5-1 with TRBJ2-2; 7 bases are a match to TRBD1. J lost 0 bases, V lost 4 bases, and 3 bases had no gene match. CDR1 SGHRS and CDR2 YFSETQ come from the germline V gene. The CDR3 has 15 amino acids. As DNA, the CDR3 is TGCGCCAGCAGCAAGGGACAGACGAACACCGGGGAGCTGTTTTTT. Its protein product is CASSKGQTNTGELFF. Full variable domain (remainder filled in from reference TRBV5-1 and TRBJ2-2): KAGVTQTPRYLIKTRGQQVTLSCSPISGHRSVSWYQQTPGQGLQFLFEYFSETQRNKGNFPGRFSGRQFSNSRSEMNVSTLELGDSALYLCASSKGQTNTGELFFGEGSRLTVL.

The chain has TRBV3-1 (or the pseudogene TRBV3-2) and TRBJ2-5, with 9 bases fitting TRBD1. CDR1 and CDR2 (germline): LGHDT, YNNKEL (reference sequence). The CDR3 loop spans 15 amino acids. The ends lost 0 bases at V and 4 bases at J; junction bases unmatched: 3. This CDR3 is CASSQDKDRGETQYF. CDR3 in DNA: TGTGCCAGCAGCCAAGATAAGGACAGGGGAGAGACCCAGTACTTC.

The chain is built from TRBV4-1 and TRBJ2-1, with TRBD1 identical over 7 bases. V shed 0 bases and J 5 bases; nucleotides not matched to a gene: 13. CDR3 size: 18 residues. From germline, CDR1 is MGHRA and CDR2 YSYEKL. The CDR3 sequence is CASSQDRRGRTDNNEQFF. Written as DNA, the CDR3 is TGCGCCAGCAGCCAAGATCGTAGGGGGCGGACAGACAACAATGAGCAGTTCTTC.

The J gene is TRBJ2-1, the V gene TRBV6-6; 7 positions match TRBD2. Germline V gene lookup returns CDR1 MNHNY and CDR2 SVGAGI (reference sequence). The CDR3 spans 15 residues. Unmatched junction bases numbered 5, after V lost 2 bases and J lost 4 bases. The CDR3 DNA is TGTGCCAGCAGTTACGGGCTAGCGGATTACAATGAGCAGTTCTTC. Translated, it gives CASSYGLADYNEQFF.